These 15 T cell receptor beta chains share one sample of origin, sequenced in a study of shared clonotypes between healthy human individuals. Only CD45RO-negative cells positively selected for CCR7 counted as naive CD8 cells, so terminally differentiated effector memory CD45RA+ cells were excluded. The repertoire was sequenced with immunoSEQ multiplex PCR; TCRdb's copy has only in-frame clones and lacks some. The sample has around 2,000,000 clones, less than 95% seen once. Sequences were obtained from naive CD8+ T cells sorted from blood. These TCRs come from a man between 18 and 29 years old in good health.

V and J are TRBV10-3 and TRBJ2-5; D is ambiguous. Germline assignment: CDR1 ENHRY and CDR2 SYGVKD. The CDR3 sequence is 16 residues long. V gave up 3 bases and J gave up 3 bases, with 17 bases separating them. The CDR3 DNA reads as TGTGCCATCAGTGAAATGGATGTGGGTAGAGAAGAGACCCAGTACTTC. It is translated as CAISEMDVGREETQYF.

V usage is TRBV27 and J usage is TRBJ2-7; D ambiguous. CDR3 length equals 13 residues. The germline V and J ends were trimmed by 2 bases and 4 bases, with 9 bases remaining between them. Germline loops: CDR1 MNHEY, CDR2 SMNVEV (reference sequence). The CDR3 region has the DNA TGTGCCAGCAGTTTAGACGGAAGGTACGAGCAGTACTTC. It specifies CASSLDGRYEQYF.

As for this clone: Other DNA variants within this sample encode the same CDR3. The CDR3 nucleotides read TGTGCCAGCAGCGTAGTAGGGAGCTCTGGGGCCAACGTCCTGACTTTC. Its translation is CASSVVGSSGANVLTF. The rearrangement uses TRBV9 and TRBJ2-6, with D tentatively TRBD2 (5 bases). The CDR3 covers 16 residues. Between the trimmed V and J ends, which lost 0 bases and 0 bases, there was a span of 7 bases. CDR1 is SGDLS and CDR2 is YYNGEE in the germline V gene.

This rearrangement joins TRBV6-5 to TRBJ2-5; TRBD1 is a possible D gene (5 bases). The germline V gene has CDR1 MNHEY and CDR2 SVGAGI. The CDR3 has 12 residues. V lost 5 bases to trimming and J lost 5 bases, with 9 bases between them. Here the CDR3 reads CASSRGAETQYF. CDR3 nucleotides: TGTGCCAGCAGTAGGGGCGCGGAGACCCAGTACTTC.

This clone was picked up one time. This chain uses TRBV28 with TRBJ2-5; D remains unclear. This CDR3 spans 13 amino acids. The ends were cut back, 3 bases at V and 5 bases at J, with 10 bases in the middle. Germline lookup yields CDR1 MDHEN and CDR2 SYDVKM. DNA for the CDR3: TGTGCCAGCAGTTTGAGGCTCAGGGAGACCCAGTACTTC. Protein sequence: CASSLRLRETQYF.

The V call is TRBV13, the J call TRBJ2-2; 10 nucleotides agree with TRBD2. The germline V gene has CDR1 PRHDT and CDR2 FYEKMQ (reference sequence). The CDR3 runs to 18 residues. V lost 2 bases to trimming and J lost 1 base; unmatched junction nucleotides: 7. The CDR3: CASSLLLAGGLNTGELFF. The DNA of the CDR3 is TGTGCCAGCAGCTTACTCTTAGCGGGGGGCCTGAACACCGGGGAGCTGTTTTTT.

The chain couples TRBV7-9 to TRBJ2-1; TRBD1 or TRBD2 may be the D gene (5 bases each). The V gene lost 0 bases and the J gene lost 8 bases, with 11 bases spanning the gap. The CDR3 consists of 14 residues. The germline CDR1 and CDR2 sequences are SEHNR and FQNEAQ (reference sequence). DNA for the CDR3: TGTGCCAGCAGCTTAGCGGGGGTGGTGGATGAGCAGTTCTTC. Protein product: CASSLAGVVDEQFF.

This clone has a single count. CDR3 DNA: TGCGCCAGCAAGCTAGCGGGAGACTACAATGAGCAGTTCTTC. Protein sequence: CASKLAGDYNEQFF. This chain links TRBV4-3 with TRBJ2-1; 10 bases fit TRBD2. This CDR3 is 14 amino acids long. V shed 7 bases and J 3 bases; nucleotides not matched to a gene: 3. Germline loops: CDR1 LGHNA, CDR2 YSLEER.

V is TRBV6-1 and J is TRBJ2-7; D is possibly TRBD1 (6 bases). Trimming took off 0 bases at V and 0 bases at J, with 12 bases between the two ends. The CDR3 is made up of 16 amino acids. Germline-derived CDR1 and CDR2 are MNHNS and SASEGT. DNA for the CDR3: TGTGCCAGCAGTGAAGCCTCACAGGGCGGCTCCTACGAGCAGTACTTC. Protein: CASSEASQGGSYEQYF.

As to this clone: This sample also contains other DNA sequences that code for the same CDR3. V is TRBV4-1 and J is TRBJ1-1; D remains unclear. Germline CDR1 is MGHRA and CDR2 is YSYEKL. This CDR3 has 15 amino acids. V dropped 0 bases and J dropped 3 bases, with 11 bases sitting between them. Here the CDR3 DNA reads TGCGCCAGCAGCCAAGAGGGCGCAGGAGACACTGAAGCTTTCTTT. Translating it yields CASSQEGAGDTEAFF.

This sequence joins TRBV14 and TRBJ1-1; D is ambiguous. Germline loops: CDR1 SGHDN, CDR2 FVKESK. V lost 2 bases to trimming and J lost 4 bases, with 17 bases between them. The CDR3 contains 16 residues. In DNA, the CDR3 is TGTGCCAGCAGCCAACGGTTCCGGACCCCGGGCACTGAAGCTTTCTTT. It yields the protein CASSQRFRTPGTEAFF.

CDR3 residues: CASSEWDRSGANVLTF. The CDR3 coding sequence is TGCGCCAGCAGTGAGTGGGACCGCTCTGGGGCCAACGTCCTGACTTTC. The chain employs TRBV10-2 and TRBJ2-6; tentatively, D is TRBD1 or TRBD2 (5 bases each). Trimming left V 1 base short and J 0 bases short, with 7 bases between. Germline lookup yields CDR1 WSHSY and CDR2 SAAADI. The CDR3 is made up of 16 amino acids.

CDR3 nucleotide sequence: TGTGCCAGCAGCTCCGACGGCTCCTACAATGAGCAGTTCTTC. This translates into CASSSDGSYNEQFF. The rearrangement uses TRBV11-2 and TRBJ2-1; D not resolved. This CDR3 comprises 14 residues. V was shortened by 4 bases and J by 0 bases, with 7 bases between the two germline ends. Germline V CDR1 and CDR2: SGHAT, FQNNGV.

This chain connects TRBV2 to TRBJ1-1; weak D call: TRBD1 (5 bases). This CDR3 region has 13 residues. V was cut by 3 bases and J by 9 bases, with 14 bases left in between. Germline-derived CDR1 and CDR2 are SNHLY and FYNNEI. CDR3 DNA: TGTGCCAGCAGTGATTTGGGACCCCTAAAAGCTTTCTTT. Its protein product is CASSDLGPLKAFF.

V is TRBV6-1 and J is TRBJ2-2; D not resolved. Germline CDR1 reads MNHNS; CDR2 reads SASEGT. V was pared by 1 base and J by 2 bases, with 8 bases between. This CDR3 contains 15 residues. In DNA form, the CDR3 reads TGTGCCAGCAGTGAAGAGACTGATAACACCGGGGAGCTGTTTTTT. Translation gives CASSEETDNTGELFF.